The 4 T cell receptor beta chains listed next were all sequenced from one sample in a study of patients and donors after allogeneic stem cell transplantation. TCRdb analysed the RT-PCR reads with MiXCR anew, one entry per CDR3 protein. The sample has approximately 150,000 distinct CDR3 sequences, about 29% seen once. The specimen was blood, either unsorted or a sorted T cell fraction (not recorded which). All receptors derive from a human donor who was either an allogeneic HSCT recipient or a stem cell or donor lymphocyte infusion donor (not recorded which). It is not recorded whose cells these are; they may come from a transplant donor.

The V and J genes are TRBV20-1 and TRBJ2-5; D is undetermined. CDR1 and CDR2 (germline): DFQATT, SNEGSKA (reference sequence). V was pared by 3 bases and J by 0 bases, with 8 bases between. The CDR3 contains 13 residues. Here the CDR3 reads CSARYPYQETQYF. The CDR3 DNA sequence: TGCAGTGCTAGGTACCCGTACCAAGAGACCCAGTACTTC.

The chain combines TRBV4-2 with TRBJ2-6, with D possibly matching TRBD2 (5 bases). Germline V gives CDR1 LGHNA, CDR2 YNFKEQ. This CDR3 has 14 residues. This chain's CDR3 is CASGSGDALNVLTF. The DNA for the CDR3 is TGTGCAAGCGGAAGTGGAGACGCCCTCAACGTCCTGACTTTC.

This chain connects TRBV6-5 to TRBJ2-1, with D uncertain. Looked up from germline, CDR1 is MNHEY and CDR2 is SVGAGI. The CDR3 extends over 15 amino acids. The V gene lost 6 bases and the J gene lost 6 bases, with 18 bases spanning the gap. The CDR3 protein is CASSQPGLRANEQFF. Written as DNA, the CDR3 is TGTGCCAGCAGCCAACCGGGTCTTCGAGCCAATGAGCAGTTCTTC.

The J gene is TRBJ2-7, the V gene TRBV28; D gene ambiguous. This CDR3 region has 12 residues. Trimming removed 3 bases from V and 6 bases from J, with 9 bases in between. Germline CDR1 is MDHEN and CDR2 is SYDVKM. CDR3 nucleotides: TGTGCCAGCAGTTTTATGGCCTCCGAGCAGTACTTC. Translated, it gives CASSFMASEQYF.